The rows below give T cell receptor beta chains drawn from one sample of a study of blood T cell repertoires in COVID-19. The table came from immunoSEQ multiplex PCR; TCRdb's copy has only in-frame clones and leaves some out. Here the sample spans about 400,000 clones, more than 75% being singletons. Material: PBMCs or T cells enriched from blood (not recorded which). These receptors were obtained from a woman aged 45-65 years who had recovered from COVID-19. Both conserved end residues are part of each CDR3. The D gene is left open where the match is weak. Size values are once, few and many counts, or a class for expanded clones, and some rows have none.

V gene	J gene	clone size	D gene	CDR3 DNA	CDR3 protein
TRBV2	TRBJ2-5	-	TRBD2	TGTGCCAGCAGCCGAACGGGCTCCCGGCGGGAGGAGACCCAGTACTTC	CASSRTGSRREETQYF
TRBV27	TRBJ2-7	-	-	TGTGCCAGCAGTTTAACTCGGGCAGGGGTCGAGCAGTACTTC	CASSLTRAGVEQYF
TRBV5-1	TRBJ1-1	-	-	TGCGCCAGCAGCTTGGCAGGAGGTTTGAACACTGAAGCTTTCTTT	CASSLAGGLNTEAFF
TRBV12-3/TRBV12-4	TRBJ2-1	few	-	TGTGCCAGCAGTCAGTTGAATGAGCAGTTCTTC	CASSQLNEQFF
TRBV6-2/TRBV6-3	TRBJ2-5	once	-	TGTGCCAGCAGTAGGGGCCGGGACTTTCAAGAGACCCAGTACTTC	CASSRGRDFQETQYF
TRBV19	TRBJ2-4	-	-	TGTGCCAGTAGTATAAATTGGGGGCTTGACAAAAACATTCAGTACTTC	CASSINWGLDKNIQYF
TRBV19	TRBJ1-6	-	-	TGTGCCAGTAGTACCCCCGGCGGTTCACCCCTCCACTTT	CASSTPGGSPLHF
TRBV7-8	TRBJ1-2	-	TRBD1	TGTGCCAGCAGCTTAGCGGACAGGGGGGTTGGGTATGGCTACACCTTC	CASSLADRGVGYGYTF
TRBV3-1/TRBV3-2	TRBJ1-4	-	TRBD1	TGTGCCAGCAGCCAAGGCAGGGGGTTAGAACTGTTTTTT	CASSQGRGLELFF
TRBV6-6	TRBJ2-2	-	-	TGTGCCAGCAGTTACGCAGGGGCGACCGGGGAGCTGTTTTTT	CASSYAGATGELFF
TRBV19	TRBJ1-1	-	TRBD1	TGTGCCAGTAGTATGACAGGGGTGAACACTGAAGCTTTCTTT	CASSMTGVNTEAFF
TRBV6-5	TRBJ2-3	-	-	TGTGCCAGCACCCCAGGGGGCACAGATACGCAGTATTTT	CASTPGGTDTQYF
TRBV7-8	TRBJ1-1	-	TRBD1	TGTGCCAGCAGCTTTGGGGAGCTTCAGGGGGCCACTGAAGCTTTCTTT	CASSFGELQGATEAFF
TRBV11-3	TRBJ2-1	-	-	TGTGCCAGCAGCTTAGCTACAGGAAGGGCAAACAATGAGCAGTTCTTC	CASSLATGRANNEQFF
TRBV29-1	TRBJ2-7	-	TRBD2	TGCAGCCTATTACTAGCGGGGGGGAACGAGCAGTACTTC	CSLLLAGGNEQYF
TRBV5-1	TRBJ1-2	-	TRBD1	TGCGCCAGCAGCCCCGGACAGGACCCGCGGGGGGTGTATGGCTACACCTTC	CASSPGQDPRGVYGYTF
TRBV27	TRBJ1-1	-	-	TGTGCCAGCAGCCCTCTGCGGGGCCTGGTAACCCTCAATGAAGCTTTCTTT	CASSPLRGLVTLNEAFF